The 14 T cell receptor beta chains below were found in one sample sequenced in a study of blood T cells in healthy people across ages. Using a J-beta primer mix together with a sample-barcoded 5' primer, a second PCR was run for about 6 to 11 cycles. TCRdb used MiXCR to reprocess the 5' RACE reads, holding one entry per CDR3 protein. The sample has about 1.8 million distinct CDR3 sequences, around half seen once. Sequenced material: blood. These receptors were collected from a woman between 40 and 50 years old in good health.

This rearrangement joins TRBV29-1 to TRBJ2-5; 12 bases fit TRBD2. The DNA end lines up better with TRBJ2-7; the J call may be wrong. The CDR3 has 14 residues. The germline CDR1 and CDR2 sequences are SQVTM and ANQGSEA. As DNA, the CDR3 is TGCAGCGTTGCAACGGGACTAGCGGGCCACGAGCAGTACTTC. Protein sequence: CSVATGLAGHEQYF.

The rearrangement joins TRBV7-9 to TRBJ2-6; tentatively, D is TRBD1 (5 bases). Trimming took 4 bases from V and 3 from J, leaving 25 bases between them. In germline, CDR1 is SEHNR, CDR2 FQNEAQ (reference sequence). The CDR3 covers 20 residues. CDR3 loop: CASSSPKKDKWVGGANVLTF. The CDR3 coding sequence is TGTGCCAGCAGCTCGCCTAAAAAGGACAAATGGGTAGGTGGGGCCAACGTCCTGACTTTC. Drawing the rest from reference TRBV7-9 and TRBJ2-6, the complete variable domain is DTGVSQNPRHKITKRGQNVTFRCDPISEHNRLYWYRQTLGQGPEFLTYFQNEAQLEKSRLLSDRFSAERPKGSFSTLEIQRTEQGDSAMYLCASSSPKKDKWVGGANVLTFGAGSRLTVL.

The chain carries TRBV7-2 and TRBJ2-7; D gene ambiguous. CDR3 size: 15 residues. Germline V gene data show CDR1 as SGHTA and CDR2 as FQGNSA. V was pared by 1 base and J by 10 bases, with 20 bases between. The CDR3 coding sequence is TGTGCCAGCAGCTTAGACCGGAGAAAAACGAGTATCCAGTACTTC. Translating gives CASSLDRRKTSIQYF. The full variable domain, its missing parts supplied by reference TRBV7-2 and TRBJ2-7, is GAGVSQSPSNKVTEKGKDVELRCDPISGHTALYWYRQSLGQGLEFLIYFQGNSAPDKSGLPSDRFSAERTGGSVSTLTIQRTQQEDSAVYLCASSLDRRKTSIQYFGPGTRLTVT.

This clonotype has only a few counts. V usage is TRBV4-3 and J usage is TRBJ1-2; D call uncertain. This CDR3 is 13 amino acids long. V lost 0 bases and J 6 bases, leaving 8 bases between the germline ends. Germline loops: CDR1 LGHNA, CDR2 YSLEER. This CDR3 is CASSQDRLDGYTF. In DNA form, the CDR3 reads TGCGCCAGCAGCCAAGATCGTCTGGATGGCTACACCTTC.

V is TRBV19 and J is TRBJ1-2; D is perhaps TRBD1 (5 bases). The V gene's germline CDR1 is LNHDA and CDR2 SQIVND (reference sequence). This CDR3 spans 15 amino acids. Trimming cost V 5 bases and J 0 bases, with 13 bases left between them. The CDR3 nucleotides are TGTGCCAGTAGTGTTACGGGGCCAACTAACTATGGCTACACCTTC. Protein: CASSVTGPTNYGYTF.

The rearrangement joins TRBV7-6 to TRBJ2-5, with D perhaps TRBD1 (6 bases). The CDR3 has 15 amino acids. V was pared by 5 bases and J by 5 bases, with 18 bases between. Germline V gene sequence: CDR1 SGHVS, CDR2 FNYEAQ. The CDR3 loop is CASSPRWGQEETQYF. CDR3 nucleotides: TGTGCCAGCAGCCCCCGCTGGGGACAAGAGGAGACCCAGTACTTC.

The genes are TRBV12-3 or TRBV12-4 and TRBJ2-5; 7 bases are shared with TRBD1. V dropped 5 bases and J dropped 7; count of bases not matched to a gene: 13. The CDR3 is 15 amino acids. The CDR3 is CASSPWDRPDGTQYF. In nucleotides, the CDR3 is TGTGCCAGCAGTCCCTGGGACAGACCCGACGGGACCCAGTACTTC.

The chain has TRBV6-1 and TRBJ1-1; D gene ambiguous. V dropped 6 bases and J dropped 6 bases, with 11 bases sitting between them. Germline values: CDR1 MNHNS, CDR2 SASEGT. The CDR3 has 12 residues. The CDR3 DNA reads TGTGCCAGCAGCTCCTACACGGCTGAAGCTTTCTTT. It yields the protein CASSSYTAEAFF.

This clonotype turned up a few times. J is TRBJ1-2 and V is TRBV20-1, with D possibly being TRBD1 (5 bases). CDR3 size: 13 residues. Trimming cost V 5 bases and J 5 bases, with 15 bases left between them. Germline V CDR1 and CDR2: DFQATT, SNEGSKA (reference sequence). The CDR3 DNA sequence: TGCAGTGCTCGGGAGCAGGGAGGGTATGGCTACACCTTC. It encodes CSAREQGGYGYTF.

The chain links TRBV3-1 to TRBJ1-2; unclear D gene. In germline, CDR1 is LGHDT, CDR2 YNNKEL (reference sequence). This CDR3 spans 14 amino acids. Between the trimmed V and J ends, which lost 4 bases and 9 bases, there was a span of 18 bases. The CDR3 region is CASSPGVGNIRYTF. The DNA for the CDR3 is TGTGCCAGCAGCCCCGGGGTTGGGAATATTCGCTACACCTTC.

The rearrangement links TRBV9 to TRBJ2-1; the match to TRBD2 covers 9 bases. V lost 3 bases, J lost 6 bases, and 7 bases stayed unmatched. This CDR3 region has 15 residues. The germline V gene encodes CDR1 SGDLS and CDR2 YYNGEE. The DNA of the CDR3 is TGTGCCAGCAGCGGACCCGGGACTAGCTTCAATGAGCAGTTCTTC. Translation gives CASSGPGTSFNEQFF.

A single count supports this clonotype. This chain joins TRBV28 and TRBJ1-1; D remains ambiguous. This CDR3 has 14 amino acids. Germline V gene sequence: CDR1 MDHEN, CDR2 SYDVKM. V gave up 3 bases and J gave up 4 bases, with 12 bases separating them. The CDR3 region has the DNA TGTGCCAGCAGTTTTGTCGGTCCAGGCACTGAAGCTTTCTTT. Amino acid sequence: CASSFVGPGTEAFF.

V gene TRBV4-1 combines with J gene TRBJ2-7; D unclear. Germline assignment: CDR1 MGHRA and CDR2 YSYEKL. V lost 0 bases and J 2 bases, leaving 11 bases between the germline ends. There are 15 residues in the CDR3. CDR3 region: CASSQEDAHTYEQYF. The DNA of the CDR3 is TGCGCCAGCAGCCAAGAGGACGCACACACCTACGAGCAGTACTTC.

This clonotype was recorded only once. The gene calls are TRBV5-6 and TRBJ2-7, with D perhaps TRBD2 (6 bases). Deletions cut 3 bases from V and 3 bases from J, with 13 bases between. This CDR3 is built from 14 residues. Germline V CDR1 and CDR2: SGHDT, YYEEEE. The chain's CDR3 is CASSSITSIYEQYF. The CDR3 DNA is TGTGCCAGCAGCTCCATCACTAGCATCTACGAGCAGTACTTC.